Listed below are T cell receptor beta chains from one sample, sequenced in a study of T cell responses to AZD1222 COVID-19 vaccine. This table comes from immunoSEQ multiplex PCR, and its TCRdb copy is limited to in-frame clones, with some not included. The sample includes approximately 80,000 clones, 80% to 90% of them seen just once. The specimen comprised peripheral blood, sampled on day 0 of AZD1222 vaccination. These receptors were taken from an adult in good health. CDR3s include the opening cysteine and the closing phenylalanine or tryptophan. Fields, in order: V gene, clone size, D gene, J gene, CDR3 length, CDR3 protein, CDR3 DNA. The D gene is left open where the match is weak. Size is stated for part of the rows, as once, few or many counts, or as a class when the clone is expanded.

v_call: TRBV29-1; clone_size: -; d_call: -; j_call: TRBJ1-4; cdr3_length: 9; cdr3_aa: CSTWGKLFF; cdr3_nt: TGCAGCACCTGGGGAAAACTGTTTTTT
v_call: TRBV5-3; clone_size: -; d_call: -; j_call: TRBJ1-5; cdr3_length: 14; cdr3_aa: CARSLGQCDQPQHF; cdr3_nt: TGTGCCAGAAGCTTGGGGCAGTGTGATCAGCCCCAGCATTTT
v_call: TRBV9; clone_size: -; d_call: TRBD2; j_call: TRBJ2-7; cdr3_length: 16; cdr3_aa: CASSAGPRTSSYEQYF; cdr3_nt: TGTGCCAGCAGCGCGGGCCCAAGGACTAGCTCCTACGAGCAGTACTTC
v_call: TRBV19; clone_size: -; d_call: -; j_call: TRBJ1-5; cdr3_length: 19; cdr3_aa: CASSIIPGASSISNQPQHF; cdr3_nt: TGTGCCAGTAGTATAATTCCGGGGGCAAGTAGTATAAGCAATCAGCCCCAGCATTTT
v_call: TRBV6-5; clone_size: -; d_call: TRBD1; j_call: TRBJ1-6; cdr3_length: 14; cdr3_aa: CASSYEGGNSPLHF; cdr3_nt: TGTGCCAGCAGTTATGAAGGGGGCAATTCACCCCTCCACTTT
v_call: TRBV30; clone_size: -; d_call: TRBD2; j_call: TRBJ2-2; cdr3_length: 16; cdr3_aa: CAWSLPGLADTGELFF; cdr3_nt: TGTGCCTGGAGTCTACCGGGACTAGCGGACACCGGGGAGCTGTTTTTT
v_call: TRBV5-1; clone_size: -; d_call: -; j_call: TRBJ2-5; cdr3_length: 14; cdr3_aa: CASSHGTIQETQYF; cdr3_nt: TGCGCCAGCAGCCATGGCACTATCCAAGAGACCCAGTACTTC
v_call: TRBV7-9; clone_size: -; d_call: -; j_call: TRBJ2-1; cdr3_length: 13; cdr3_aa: CASSVAMDNEQFF; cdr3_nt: TGTGCCAGCAGTGTAGCTATGGACAATGAGCAGTTCTTC
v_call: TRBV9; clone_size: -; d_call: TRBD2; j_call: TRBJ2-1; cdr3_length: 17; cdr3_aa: CASSVGLAGVRGNEQFF; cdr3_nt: TGTGCCAGCAGCGTTGGACTAGCGGGAGTAAGGGGCAATGAGCAGTTCTTC
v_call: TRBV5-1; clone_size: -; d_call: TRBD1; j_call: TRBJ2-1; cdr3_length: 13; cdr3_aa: CASSPGQGDEQFF; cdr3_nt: TGCGCCAGCAGCCCCGGACAGGGGGATGAGCAGTTCTTC
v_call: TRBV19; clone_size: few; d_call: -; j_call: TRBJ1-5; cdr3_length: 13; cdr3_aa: CASSILSGVAQHF; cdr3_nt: TGTGCCAGTAGTATTTTGTCTGGGGTGGCCCAGCATTTT
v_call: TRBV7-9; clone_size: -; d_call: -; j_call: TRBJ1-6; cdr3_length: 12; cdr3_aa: CASGPEGSPLHF; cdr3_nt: TGTGCCAGCGGTCCGGAGGGATCACCCCTCCACTTT
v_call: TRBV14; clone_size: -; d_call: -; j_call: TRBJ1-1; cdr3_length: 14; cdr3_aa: CASSHRTGNTEAFF; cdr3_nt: TGTGCCAGCAGCCACCGAACAGGGAACACTGAAGCTTTCTTT
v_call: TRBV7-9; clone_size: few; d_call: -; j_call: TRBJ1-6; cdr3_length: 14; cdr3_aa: CASSRTSAGSPLHF; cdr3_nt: TGTGCCAGCAGCCGGACCTCGGCGGGGTCACCCCTCCACTTT
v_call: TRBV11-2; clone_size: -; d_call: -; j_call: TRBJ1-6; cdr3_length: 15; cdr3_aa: CASSLGSSYNSPLHF; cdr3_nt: TGTGCCAGCAGCCTAGGGAGCTCCTATAATTCACCCCTCCACTTT
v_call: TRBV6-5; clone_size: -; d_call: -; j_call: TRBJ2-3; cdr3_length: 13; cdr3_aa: CASRKDEPDTQYF; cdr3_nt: TGTGCCAGCAGAAAGGACGAGCCAGATACGCAGTATTTT
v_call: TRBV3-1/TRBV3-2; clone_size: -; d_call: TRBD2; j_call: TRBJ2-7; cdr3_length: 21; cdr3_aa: CASSPTLILAGGVEGLYEQYF; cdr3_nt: TGTGCCAGCAGCCCCACATTAATCCTAGCGGGAGGAGTTGAGGGGCTCTACGAGCAGTACTTC
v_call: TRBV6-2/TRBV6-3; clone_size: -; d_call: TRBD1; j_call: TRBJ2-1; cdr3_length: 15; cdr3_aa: CASSYRQGAFNEQFF; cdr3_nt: TGTGCCAGCAGTTACAGGCAGGGGGCCTTCAACGAGCAGTTCTTC
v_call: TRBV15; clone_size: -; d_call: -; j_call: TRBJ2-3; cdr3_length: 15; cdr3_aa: CATSRAILPTDTQYF; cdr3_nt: TGTGCCACCAGCAGAGCGATCCTCCCCACAGATACGCAGTATTTT
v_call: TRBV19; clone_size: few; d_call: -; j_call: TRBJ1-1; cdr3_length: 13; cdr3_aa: CASSFSENTEAFF; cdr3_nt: TGTGCCAGTAGTTTCTCAGAGAACACTGAAGCTTTCTTT